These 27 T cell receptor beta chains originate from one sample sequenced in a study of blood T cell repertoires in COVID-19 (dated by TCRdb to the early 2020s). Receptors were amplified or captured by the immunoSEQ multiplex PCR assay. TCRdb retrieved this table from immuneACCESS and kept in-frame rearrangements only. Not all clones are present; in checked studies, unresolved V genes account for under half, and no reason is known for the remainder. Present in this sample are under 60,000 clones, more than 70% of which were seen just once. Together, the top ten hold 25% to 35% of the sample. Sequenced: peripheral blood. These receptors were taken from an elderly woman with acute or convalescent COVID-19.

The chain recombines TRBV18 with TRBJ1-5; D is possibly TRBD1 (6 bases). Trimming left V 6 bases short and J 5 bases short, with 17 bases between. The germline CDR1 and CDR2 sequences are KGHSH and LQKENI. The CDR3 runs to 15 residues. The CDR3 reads CASSSDRQAHQPQHF. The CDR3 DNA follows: TGTGCCAGCTCCTCAGATCGACAGGCTCATCAGCCCCAGCATTTT.

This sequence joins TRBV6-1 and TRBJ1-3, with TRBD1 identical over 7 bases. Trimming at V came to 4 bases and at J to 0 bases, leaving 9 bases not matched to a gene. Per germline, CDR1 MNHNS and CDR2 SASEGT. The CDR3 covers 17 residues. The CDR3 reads CASSAGTVGSSGNTIYF. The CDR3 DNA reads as TGTGCCAGCAGTGCGGGGACAGTGGGGAGCTCTGGAAACACCATATATTTT.

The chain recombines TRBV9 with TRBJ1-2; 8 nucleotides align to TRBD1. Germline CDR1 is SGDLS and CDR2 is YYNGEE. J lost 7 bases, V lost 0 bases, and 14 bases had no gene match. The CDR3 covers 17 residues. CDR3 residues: CASSVGWAGGLSGGYTF. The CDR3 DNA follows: TGTGCCAGCAGCGTAGGTTGGGCAGGGGGCCTTTCGGGTGGCTACACCTTC. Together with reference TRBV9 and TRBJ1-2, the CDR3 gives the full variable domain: DSGVTQTPKHLITATGQRVTLRCSPRSGDLSVYWYQQSLDQGLQFLIQYYNGEERAKGNILERFSAQQFPDLHSELNLSSLELGDSALYFCASSVGWAGGLSGGYTFGSGTRLTVV.

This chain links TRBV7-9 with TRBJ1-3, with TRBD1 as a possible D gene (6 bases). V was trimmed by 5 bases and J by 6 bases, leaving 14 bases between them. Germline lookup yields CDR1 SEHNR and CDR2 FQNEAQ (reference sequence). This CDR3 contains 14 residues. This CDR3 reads CASSIQGYENTIYF. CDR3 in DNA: TGTGCCAGCAGCATACAGGGATATGAAAACACCATATATTTT.

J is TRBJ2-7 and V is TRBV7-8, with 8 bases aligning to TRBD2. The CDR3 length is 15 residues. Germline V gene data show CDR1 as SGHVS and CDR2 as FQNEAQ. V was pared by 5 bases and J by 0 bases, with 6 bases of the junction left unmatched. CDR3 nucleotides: TGTGCCAGCAGCCAACTAGCGGTTAGCTCCTACGAGCAGTACTTC. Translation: CASSQLAVSSYEQYF. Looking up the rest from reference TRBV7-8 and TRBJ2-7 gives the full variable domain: GAGVSQSPRYKVAKRGQDVALRCDPISGHVSLFWYQQALGQGPEFLTYFQNEAQLDKSGLPSDRFFAERPEGSVSTLKIQRTQQEDSAVYLCASSQLAVSSYEQYFGPGTRLTVT.

CDR3 protein: CASSPRGGQPQHF. CDR3 sequence (DNA): TGTGCCAGCAGCCCTCGGGGGGGTCAGCCCCAGCATTTT. V is TRBV3-1 (or the pseudogene TRBV3-2) and J is TRBJ1-5; tentative D call: TRBD1 (5 bases). V dropped 4 bases and J dropped 6 bases, with 10 bases sitting between them. The CDR3 sequence is 13 residues long. In germline, CDR1 is LGHDT, CDR2 YNNKEL (reference sequence).

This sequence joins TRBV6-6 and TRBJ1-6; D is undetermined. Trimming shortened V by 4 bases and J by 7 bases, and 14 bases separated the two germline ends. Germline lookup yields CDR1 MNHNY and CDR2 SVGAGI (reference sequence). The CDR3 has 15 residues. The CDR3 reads CASSSFLPENSPLHF. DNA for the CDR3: TGTGCCAGCAGTTCCTTTCTCCCCGAGAATTCACCCCTCCACTTT.

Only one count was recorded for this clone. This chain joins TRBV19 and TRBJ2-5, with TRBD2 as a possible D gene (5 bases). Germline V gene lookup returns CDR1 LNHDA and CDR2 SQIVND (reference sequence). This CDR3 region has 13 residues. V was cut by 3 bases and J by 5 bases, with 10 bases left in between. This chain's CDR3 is CASSIGIRETQYF. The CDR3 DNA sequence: TGTGCCAGTAGTATCGGGATCCGGGAGACCCAGTACTTC.

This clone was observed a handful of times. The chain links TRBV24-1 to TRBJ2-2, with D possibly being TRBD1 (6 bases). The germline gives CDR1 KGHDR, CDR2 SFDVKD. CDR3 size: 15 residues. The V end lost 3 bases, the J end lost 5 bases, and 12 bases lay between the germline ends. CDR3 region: CATSDPGTQTGELFF. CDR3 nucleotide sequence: TGTGCCACCAGTGATCCCGGGACACAAACCGGGGAGCTGTTTTTT.

CDR3 in amino acids: CASSSTGTGYSPLHF. For the CDR3, the DNA is TGTGCCAGCAGCTCCACCGGGACAGGGTATTCACCCCTCCACTTT. The chain joins TRBV7-8 to TRBJ1-6; 9 bases are shared with TRBD1. In germline, CDR1 is SGHVS, CDR2 FQNEAQ. J was trimmed by 8 bases and V by 4 bases; bases with no gene match: 6. CDR3 length: 15 amino acids.

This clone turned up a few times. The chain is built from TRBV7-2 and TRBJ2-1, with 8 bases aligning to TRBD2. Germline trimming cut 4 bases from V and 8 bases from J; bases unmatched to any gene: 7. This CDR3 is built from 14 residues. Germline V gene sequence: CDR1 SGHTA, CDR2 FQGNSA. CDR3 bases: TGTGCCAGCAGCTCCGGGGGGGTATTCGATGAGCAGTTCTTC. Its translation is CASSSGGVFDEQFF.

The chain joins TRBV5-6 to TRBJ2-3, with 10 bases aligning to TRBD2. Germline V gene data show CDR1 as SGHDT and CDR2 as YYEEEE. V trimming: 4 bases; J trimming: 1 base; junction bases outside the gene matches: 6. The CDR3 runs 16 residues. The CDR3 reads CASSPAGTSGTDTQYF. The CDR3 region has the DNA TGTGCCAGCAGCCCGGCGGGGACTAGCGGCACAGATACGCAGTATTTT.

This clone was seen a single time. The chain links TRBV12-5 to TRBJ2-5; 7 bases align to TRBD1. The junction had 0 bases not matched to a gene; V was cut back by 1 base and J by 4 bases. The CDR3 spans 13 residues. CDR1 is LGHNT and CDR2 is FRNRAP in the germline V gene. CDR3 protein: CASGLGQGETQYF. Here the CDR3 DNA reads TGTGCTAGTGGTTTGGGACAGGGAGAGACCCAGTACTTC.

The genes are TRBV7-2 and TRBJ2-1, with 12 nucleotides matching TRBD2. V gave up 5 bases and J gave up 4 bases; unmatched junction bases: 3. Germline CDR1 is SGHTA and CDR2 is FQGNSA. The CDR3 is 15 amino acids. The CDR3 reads CASSKTSGGYNEQFF. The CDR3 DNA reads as TGTGCCAGCAGCAAGACTAGCGGGGGTTACAATGAGCAGTTCTTC.

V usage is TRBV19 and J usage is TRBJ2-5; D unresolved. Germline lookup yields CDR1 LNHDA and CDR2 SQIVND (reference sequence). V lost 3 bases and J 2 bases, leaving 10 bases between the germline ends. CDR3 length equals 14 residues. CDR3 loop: CASSINLNQETQYF. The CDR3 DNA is TGTGCCAGTAGTATCAACCTAAATCAAGAGACCCAGTACTTC.

CDR3 sequence reads: CASSLNDRVGNTIYF. In nucleotides, the CDR3 is TGTGCCAGCAGTTTAAATGACAGGGTCGGAAACACCATATATTTT. The genes are TRBV6-5 and TRBJ1-3; 7 nucleotides align to TRBD1. V was clipped by 4 bases and J by 4 bases; unmatched bases: 7. In germline, CDR1 is MNHEY, CDR2 SVGAGI. This CDR3 region has 15 residues.

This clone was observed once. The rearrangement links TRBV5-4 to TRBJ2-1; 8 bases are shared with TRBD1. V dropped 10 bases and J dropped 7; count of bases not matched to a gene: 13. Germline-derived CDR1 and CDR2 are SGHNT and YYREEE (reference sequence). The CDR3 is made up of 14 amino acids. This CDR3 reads CAASERTGRNEQFF. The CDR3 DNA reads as TGTGCCGCTAGCGAAAGGACAGGGCGGAATGAGCAGTTCTTC. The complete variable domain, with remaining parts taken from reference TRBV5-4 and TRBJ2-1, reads ETGVTQSPTHLIKTRGQQVTLRCSSQSGHNTVSWYQQALGQGPQFIFQYYREEENGRGNFPPRFSGLQFPNYSSELNVNALELDDSALYLCAASERTGRNEQFFGPGTRLTVL.

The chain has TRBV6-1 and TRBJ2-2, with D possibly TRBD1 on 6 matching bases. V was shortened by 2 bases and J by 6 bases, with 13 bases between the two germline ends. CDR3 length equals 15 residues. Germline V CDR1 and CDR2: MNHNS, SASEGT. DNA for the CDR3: TGTGCCAGCAGTGAATTATCAGGGGCCGCCGGGGAGCTGTTTTTT. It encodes CASSELSGAAGELFF.

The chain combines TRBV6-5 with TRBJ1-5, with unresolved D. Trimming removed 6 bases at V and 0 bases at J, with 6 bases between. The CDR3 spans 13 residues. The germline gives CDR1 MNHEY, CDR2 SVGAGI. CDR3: CASRAYSNQPQHF. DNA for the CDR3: TGTGCCAGCAGGGCTTATAGCAATCAGCCCCAGCATTTT.

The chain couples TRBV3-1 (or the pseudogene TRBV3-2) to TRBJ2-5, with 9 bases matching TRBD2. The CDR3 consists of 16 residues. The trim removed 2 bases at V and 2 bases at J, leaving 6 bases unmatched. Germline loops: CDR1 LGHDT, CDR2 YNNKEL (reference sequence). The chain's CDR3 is CASSQLVSGGQETQYF. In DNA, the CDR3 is TGTGCCAGCAGCCAATTGGTGAGCGGGGGGCAAGAGACCCAGTACTTC.

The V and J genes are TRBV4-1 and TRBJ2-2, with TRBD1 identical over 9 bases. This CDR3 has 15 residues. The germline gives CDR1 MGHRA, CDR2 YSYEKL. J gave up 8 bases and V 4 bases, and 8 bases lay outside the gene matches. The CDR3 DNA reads TGCGCCAGCAGCCCAGAAGGGACAGGGTGGGGGGAGCTGTTTTTT. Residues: CASSPEGTGWGELFF.

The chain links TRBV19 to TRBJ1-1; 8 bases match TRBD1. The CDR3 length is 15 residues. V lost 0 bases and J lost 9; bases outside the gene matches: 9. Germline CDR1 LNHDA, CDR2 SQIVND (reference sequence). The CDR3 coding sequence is TGTGCCAGTAGTATAGACACTCACCGACAGGGGCAAGCTTTCTTT. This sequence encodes CASSIDTHRQGQAFF.

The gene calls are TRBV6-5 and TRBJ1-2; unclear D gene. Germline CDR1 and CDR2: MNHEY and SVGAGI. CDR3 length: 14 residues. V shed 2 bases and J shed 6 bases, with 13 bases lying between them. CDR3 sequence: CASSYGGETNGYTF. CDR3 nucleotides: TGTGCCAGCAGTTACGGCGGGGAGACGAATGGCTACACCTTC.

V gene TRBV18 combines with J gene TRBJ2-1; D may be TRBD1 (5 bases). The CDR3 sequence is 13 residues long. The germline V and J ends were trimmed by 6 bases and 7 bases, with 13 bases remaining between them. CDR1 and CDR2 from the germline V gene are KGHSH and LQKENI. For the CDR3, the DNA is TGTGCCAGCTCCGAGCAGGGTCGAAATGAGCAGTTCTTC. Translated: CASSEQGRNEQFF.

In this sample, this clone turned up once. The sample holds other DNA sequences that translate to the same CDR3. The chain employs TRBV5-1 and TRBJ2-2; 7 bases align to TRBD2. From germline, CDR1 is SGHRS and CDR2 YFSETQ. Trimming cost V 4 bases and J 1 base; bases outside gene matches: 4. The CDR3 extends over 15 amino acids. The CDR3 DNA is TGCGCCAGCAGCCCATTAGCGGGGAACACCGGGGAGCTGTTTTTT. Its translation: CASSPLAGNTGELFF. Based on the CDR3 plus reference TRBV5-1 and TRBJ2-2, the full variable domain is KAGVTQTPRYLIKTRGQQVTLSCSPISGHRSVSWYQQTPGQGLQFLFEYFSETQRNKGNFPGRFSGRQFSNSRSEMNVSTLELGDSALYLCASSPLAGNTGELFFGEGSRLTVL.

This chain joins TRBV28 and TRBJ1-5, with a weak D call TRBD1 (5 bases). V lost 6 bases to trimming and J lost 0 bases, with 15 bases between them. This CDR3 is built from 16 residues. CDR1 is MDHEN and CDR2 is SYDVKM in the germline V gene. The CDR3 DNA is TGTGCCAGCAGCCCCGACAGTTTTTATAGCAATCAGCCCCAGCATTTT. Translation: CASSPDSFYSNQPQHF.

Written as DNA, the CDR3 is TGCGCCAGCAGCTTGGATATAACTAGCACAGATACGCAGTATTTT. It codes for CASSLDITSTDTQYF. The V and J genes are TRBV5-1 and TRBJ2-3; no firm D call. Deletions cut 0 bases from V and 0 bases from J, with 8 bases between. The CDR3 extends over 15 amino acids. Germline values: CDR1 SGHRS, CDR2 YFSETQ.